Below, one T cell receptor beta chain is given with its context. Its specificity is not known. CDR1 is MDHEN and CDR2 is SYDVKM in the germline V gene. J gave up 4 bases and V 8 bases, and 8 bases lay outside the gene matches. The CDR3 consists of 15 residues. This sample was taken from a study of CD8 T cell repertoires and HIV-1 epitope variants. Study details: IL-2, IL-7 and IL-15 were added on days 3 and 7 of roughly 10-day cultures. Study-wide points: Fewer than ten TCR beta clonotypes were antigen-specific, six apparently recognizing autologous or escape variants.

Survey-depth immunoSEQ sequencing covered TCR beta CDR3 regions. TCRdb's table, derived via immunoSEQ multiplex PCR, lists solely in-frame clones and lacks some. The sample records 6,000 to 8,000 clones, around three fifths being singletons. The gene calls are TRBV28 and TRBJ2-4, with 10 positions matching TRBD1. The source material was cultured CD8+ T cells derived from PBMCs. This TCR derives from a male donor with HIV. In DNA form, the CDR3 reads TGTGCCAGCGCGTCCGGGACAGGGGATAAAAACATTCAGTACTTC. Translated, it gives CASASGTGDKNIQYF.